These 15 T cell receptor beta chains were sequenced from one sample in a study of T cells expressing NK-cell markers. TCRdb processed the 5' RACE reads again and assigns one entry to each CDR3 protein, with no DNA. The sample table sets out roughly 420,000 distinct CDR3 sequences. The sequencing input was blood T cells: a sorted CD56 or NKG2C T cell subset, CD4+ or CD8+ T cells, or bulk PBMC T cells (not recorded which). Receptor source: a woman aged 18 to 69 in good health.

This chain connects TRBV6-5 to TRBJ2-7; TCRdb reports TRBD2, a call that lacks DNA to check it against. The CDR3 is 15 residues long. The V gene's germline CDR1 is MNHEY and CDR2 SVGAGI. The CDR3 sequence: CASSLGPRTTYEQYF.

V usage is TRBV9 and J usage is TRBJ2-7; TCRdb proposes TRBD2, but this gene call is untestable without DNA. Per germline, CDR1 SGDLS and CDR2 YYNGEE. This CDR3 region has 18 residues. The chain's CDR3 is CASSPRGLAGGQRYEQYF.

The gene calls are TRBV29-1 and TRBJ1-5; TCRdb calls TRBD1, which cannot be checked without DNA. The germline CDR1 and CDR2 sequences are SQVTM and ANQGSEA. This CDR3 has 15 amino acids. The CDR3 protein is CSVAMGTASNQPQHF.

The rearrangement links TRBV29-1 to TRBJ2-6. The CDR3 covers 14 residues. Germline V gene sequence: CDR1 SQVTM, CDR2 ANQGSEA. The CDR3 region is CSVEEGSGANVLTF. The full variable domain, in which reference TRBV29-1 and TRBJ2-6 provide the parts outside the CDR3, is SAVISQKPSRDICQRGTSLTIQCQVDSQVTMMFWYRQQPGQSLTLIATANQGSEATYESGFVIDKFPISRPNLTFSTLTVSNMSPEDSSIYLCSVEEGSGANVLTFGAGSRLTVL.

The V gene is TRBV7-2, the J gene TRBJ2-1. The germline V gene has CDR1 SGHTA and CDR2 FQGNSA. This CDR3 has 14 amino acids. The chain's CDR3 is CASSSGALYNEQFF.

The V and J genes are TRBV6-5 and TRBJ1-1; with no DNA, the TCRdb D assignment of TRBD1 cannot be verified. The CDR3 contains 16 residues. Germline CDR1 and CDR2: MNHEY and SVGAGI. The chain's CDR3 is CASSYTWTVMNTEAFF.

This rearrangement joins TRBV5-5 to TRBJ2-4; without DNA, the TCRdb call of TRBD1 cannot be checked. The CDR3 consists of 14 residues. The germline V gene encodes CDR1 SGHKS and CDR2 YYEKEE (reference sequence). The CDR3 protein is CASSLGPGANIQYF.

The gene calls are TRBV21-1 and TRBJ2-1; TCRdb names TRBD2, which stays unverified in the absence of DNA. TRBV21-1 is listed as a pseudogene. This CDR3 comprises 13 residues. The CDR3 here is CASPGTSGRSLFF.

The genes are TRBV2 and TRBJ2-7; TCRdb picks TRBD2, but there is no DNA to check that call. Per germline, CDR1 SNHLY and CDR2 FYNNEI. The CDR3 covers 12 residues. CDR3 sequence reads: CASRDLVKAQYF.

The chain employs TRBV29-1 and TRBJ2-5; with no DNA, the TCRdb D assignment of TRBD1 cannot be verified. From germline, CDR1 is SQVTM and CDR2 ANQGSEA. The CDR3 has 12 amino acids. CDR3 protein: CSHRGLKETQYF.

The rearrangement links TRBV20-1 to TRBJ2-7; TCRdb calls TRBD1, which cannot be checked without DNA. The V gene's germline CDR1 is DFQATT and CDR2 SNEGSKA (reference sequence). The length of the CDR3 is 14 residues. The CDR3 here is CSASRRDPTYEQYF.

The gene calls are TRBV7-9 and TRBJ1-6. Germline CDR1 is SEHNR and CDR2 is FQNEAQ (reference sequence). The CDR3 length is 14 residues. Here the CDR3 reads CASSLGEGISPLHF.

The CDR3 loop is CASSSHSSGGFNEQFF. V gene TRBV7-2 combines with J gene TRBJ2-1; the TCRdb D gene call, TRBD2, has no DNA to confirm it. The CDR3 extends over 16 amino acids. CDR1 is SGHTA and CDR2 is FQGNSA in the germline V gene.

V usage is TRBV30 and J usage is TRBJ1-5. The CDR3 has 15 residues. Germline V CDR1 and CDR2: GTSNPN, SVGIG (reference sequence). CDR3: CAWSVREGPGEPQHF.

The chain has TRBV12-3 or TRBV12-4 and TRBJ2-7. This CDR3 has 11 amino acids. CDR3 in amino acids: CASGENYEQYF.